Below are 20 T cell receptor beta chains sequenced from a single sample in a study of cytomegalovirus exposure and HLA in healthy donors. Researchers ran the PCR with 60 Vbeta and 13 Jbeta primers. The assay was immunoSEQ multiplex PCR, and TCRdb's table has in-frame clones only and misses some. The table records approximately 140,000 clones, approximately 71% of them present only once. Sequencing input: PBMCs. The receptors shown here come from an older woman in good health and CMV-seronegative.

V is TRBV7-7 and J is TRBJ2-6, with 9 nucleotides matching TRBD1. J lost 0 bases, V lost 5 bases, and 8 bases had no gene match. CDR1 is SSHAT, CDR2 FNYEAQ, per germline (reference sequence). The CDR3 runs 18 residues. The CDR3 DNA reads TGTGCCAGCAGCCCTCGGACAGGGGCCAGCTCTGGGGCCAACGTCCTGACTTTC. It codes for CASSPRTGASSGANVLTF.

This clone appeared once. CDR3 sequence (DNA): TGTGCCAGCAGCTTGGACAGGTTGACAACGACTGAAGCTTTCTTT. Protein sequence: CASSLDRLTTTEAFF. The V call is TRBV7-9, the J call TRBJ1-1; 7 bases match TRBD1. V shed 3 bases and J 5 bases; nucleotides not matched to a gene: 9. The CDR3 runs 15 residues. CDR1 and CDR2 (germline): SEHNR, FQNEAQ (reference sequence).

This clone occurred once. The CDR3 loop is CASSLAPRTTRLLEQYF. The CDR3 nucleotides are TGTGCCAGCAGCTTGGCTCCGAGGACAACTCGACTTCTCGAGCAGTACTTC. The V and J genes are TRBV5-6 and TRBJ2-7; D might be TRBD1 (5 bases). The ends were cut back, 0 bases at V and 6 bases at J, with 22 bases in the middle. The germline V gene has CDR1 SGHDT and CDR2 YYEEEE. The CDR3 is 17 residues long.

The J gene is TRBJ2-3, the V gene TRBV27, with TRBD2 matching 11 bases. Trimming cost V 2 bases and J 2 bases; bases outside gene matches: 3. From germline, CDR1 is MNHEY and CDR2 SMNVEV (reference sequence). There are 16 residues in the CDR3. Here the CDR3 reads CASSLNSGGATDTQYF. Here the CDR3 DNA reads TGTGCCAGCAGTTTAAATAGCGGGGGGGCCACAGATACGCAGTATTTT.

The V call is TRBV5-6, the J call TRBJ2-3; no clear D. The CDR3 spans 13 residues. Germline lookup yields CDR1 SGHDT and CDR2 YYEEEE. Trimming cost V 0 bases and J 9 bases, with 11 bases left between them. The CDR3 spells CASSLGRDTTQYF. The CDR3, as DNA: TGTGCCAGCAGCTTGGGACGCGACACGACGCAGTATTTT.

V gene TRBV5-4 combines with J gene TRBJ1-2; unclear D gene. The germline CDR1 and CDR2 sequences are SGHNT and YYREEE (reference sequence). The CDR3 totals 14 residues. V lost 4 bases and J lost 0, with 10 bases in between. CDR3 sequence reads: CASSPGGPNYGYTF. CDR3 nucleotide sequence: TGTGCCAGCAGCCCCGGAGGGCCTAACTATGGCTACACCTTC.

The V and J genes are TRBV5-6 and TRBJ2-5; no definite D call. Germline V gene data show CDR1 as SGHDT and CDR2 as YYEEEE. Trimming took 4 bases from V and 11 from J, leaving 18 bases between them. CDR3 length equals 13 residues. This chain's CDR3 is CASSPPGHQEQYF. The CDR3 DNA reads TGTGCCAGCAGCCCCCCTGGGCACCAAGAGCAGTACTTC.

The chain couples TRBV18 to TRBJ2-5, with D tentatively TRBD1 (6 bases). Looked up from germline, CDR1 is KGHSH and CDR2 is LQKENI. The V end lost 3 bases, the J end lost 2 bases, and 19 bases lay between the germline ends. The CDR3 runs to 17 residues. The CDR3 region is CASSPPGPRGTQETQYF. Written as DNA, the CDR3 is TGTGCCAGCTCACCTCCGGGGCCCAGGGGAACACAAGAGACCCAGTACTTC.

The J gene is TRBJ2-5, the V gene TRBV5-8; 8 bases align to TRBD1. The CDR3 contains 15 residues. Trimming removed 1 base from V and 6 bases from J; junction bases left unmatched: 8. Per the germline V gene, CDR1 is SGHTS and CDR2 is YDEGEE. CDR3 protein: CASSLLGQGAKTQYF. The CDR3 region has the DNA TGTGCCAGCAGCTTGCTGGGCCAGGGGGCTAAGACCCAGTACTTC.

In the case of this clone: An end of the junction differs from the germline gene, which may be a read error. The chain links TRBV7-9 to TRBJ1-1; 10 bases fit TRBD1. Germline V CDR1 and CDR2: SEHNR, FQNEAQ (reference sequence). This CDR3 region has 15 residues. CDR3 protein: CSSSRTQTGGVEAFF. The CDR3 DNA reads TGTTCCAGCAGCCGGACACAGACAGGGGGCGTTGAAGCTTTCTTT.

This clone has only one observation. This chain uses TRBV5-1 with TRBJ2-2, with unresolved D. CDR1 is SGHRS, CDR2 YFSETQ, per germline. The CDR3 loop spans 14 amino acids. Trimming shortened V by 1 base and J by 1 base, and 5 bases separated the two germline ends. The CDR3 is CASSLQQNTGELFF. CDR3 coding DNA: TGCGCCAGCAGCTTGCAACAGAACACCGGGGAGCTGTTTTTT.

The chain is built from TRBV19 and TRBJ1-5; the D gene is possibly TRBD1 (6 bases). The germline gives CDR1 LNHDA, CDR2 SQIVND (reference sequence). The CDR3 has 16 amino acids. The V end lost 5 bases, the J end lost 0 bases, and 14 bases lay between the germline ends. DNA for the CDR3: TGTGCCAGTAGTCGACGGGGGGCAGTTAGCAATCAGCCCCAGCATTTT. This encodes CASSRRGAVSNQPQHF.

The chain uses TRBV7-8 and TRBJ1-2; TRBD1 aligns across 8 bases. Looked up from germline, CDR1 is SGHVS and CDR2 is FQNEAQ. J was trimmed by 8 bases and V by 5 bases; bases with no gene match: 10. This CDR3 spans 14 amino acids. The CDR3 spells CASSPTGTGVGYTF. In DNA, the CDR3 is TGTGCCAGCAGCCCAACTGGGACAGGAGTCGGCTACACCTTC.

This chain joins TRBV7-9 and TRBJ1-1; D perhaps matches TRBD1 (5 bases). Germline V lookup: CDR1 SEHNR, CDR2 FQNEAQ (reference sequence). V lost 1 base and J lost 8, with 11 bases in between. This CDR3 is 13 amino acids long. CDR3 DNA: TGTGCCAGCAGCTTAGTAGGCAGGGCAGAAGCTTTCTTT. As protein: CASSLVGRAEAFF.

The chain has TRBV10-2 and TRBJ2-5, with D perhaps TRBD1 (5 bases). Germline CDR1 and CDR2: WSHSY and SAAADI. The V end lost 5 bases, the J end lost 5 bases, and 15 bases lay between the germline ends. This CDR3 contains 14 residues. CDR3 protein: CASSHPGMAETQYF. The CDR3 nucleotides are TGCGCCAGCAGTCATCCAGGGATGGCGGAGACCCAGTACTTC.

V gene TRBV9 combines with J gene TRBJ2-2; 7 nucleotides line up with TRBD1. Germline V gene sequence: CDR1 SGDLS, CDR2 YYNGEE. The CDR3 runs to 17 residues. The V segment lost 3 bases and the J segment 0 bases; nucleotides outside the gene matches: 8. The DNA of the CDR3 is TGTGCCAGCAGCGACCCGACAGGGACAACGAACACCGGGGAGCTGTTTTTT. It is translated as CASSDPTGTTNTGELFF.

With respect to this clone: Other DNA sequences in this sample translate to the same CDR3. The rearrangement joins TRBV28 to TRBJ1-1; D gene uncertain. The CDR3 is 12 amino acids. Trimming took off 3 bases at V and 5 bases at J, with 7 bases between the two ends. Germline CDR1 is MDHEN and CDR2 is SYDVKM. The CDR3 DNA sequence: TGTGCCAGCAGTTTTAGGAGGACTGAAGCTTTCTTT. It encodes CASSFRRTEAFF.

This clone was seen only once. Germline is not matched at one junction end, which may reflect a read error. The chain couples TRBV7-7 to TRBJ2-7; TRBD2 aligns across 7 bases. CDR3 length: 13 residues. The germline gives CDR1 SSHAT, CDR2 FNYEAQ (reference sequence). CDR3 bases: TGTGCTAGCAGCCCCGGGGGGACCCACGAGCAGTACTTC. It is translated as CASSPGGTHEQYF.

This chain uses TRBV2 with TRBJ2-2, with 8 bases that match TRBD2. Losses at the gene ends were 6 bases for V and 6 bases for J; bases not matched to a gene: 6. Germline V gene data show CDR1 as SNHLY and CDR2 as FYNNEI. CDR3 length: 14 residues. The CDR3 region has the DNA TGTGCCAGCAGAAGCGCACTAGCGGCCGGGGAGCTGTTTTTT. This gives the protein CASRSALAAGELFF. The full variable domain, completed using reference TRBV2 and TRBJ2-2, is EPEVTQTPSHQVTQMGQEVILRCVPISNHLYFYWYRQILGQKVEFLVSFYNNEISEKSEIFDDQFSVERPDGSNFTLKIRSTKLEDSAMYFCASRSALAAGELFFGEGSRLTVL.

This chain links TRBV7-2 with TRBJ1-5; D is uncertain. Trimming cost V 2 bases and J 4 bases, with 6 bases left between them. The germline V gene encodes CDR1 SGHTA and CDR2 FQGNSA. This CDR3 is built from 13 residues. The CDR3: CASSLMRNQPQHF. CDR3 sequence (DNA): TGTGCCAGCAGCTTAATGAGAAATCAGCCCCAGCATTTT.